The rows below give T cell receptor beta chains drawn from one sample of a study of control samples from healthy donors and cancer patients. Data came from immunoSEQ multiplex PCR; TCRdb stores just in-frame clones and leaves some out. The table records 100,000 to 120,000 clones, approximately 87% of them present only once. The specimen sequenced was PBMCs. These receptor sequences come from an older woman with lung cancer. CDR3s include the opening cysteine and the closing phenylalanine or tryptophan. A D gene is named only where the DNA matches it firmly. The listing skips clone size in some rows; elsewhere it reads once, few, many or a size class.

abundance,j_gene,v_gene,d_gene,CDR3nt,CDR3aa
NA,TRBJ2-5,TRBV9,NA,TGTGCCAGCAGCGCCAACAGGGATTGGTTAGAGACCCAGTACTTC,CASSANRDWLETQYF
NA,TRBJ1-4,TRBV12-3/TRBV12-4,NA,TGTGCCAGCAGTTTTCGACAGGATGAAAAACTGTTTTTT,CASSFRQDEKLFF
NA,TRBJ1-1,TRBV12-3/TRBV12-4,NA,TGTGCCAGCAGTTTGATGGAGACTGAAGCTTTCTTT,CASSLMETEAFF
NA,TRBJ2-3,TRBV4-2,NA,TGTGCCAGCAGCCAAGATCTTGGCCAGTTCACAGATACGCAGTATTTT,CASSQDLGQFTDTQYF
NA,TRBJ2-5,TRBV6-6,NA,TGTGCCAGCAGTTACTCTGGTGCTCCAGAGACCCAGTACTTC,CASSYSGAPETQYF
NA,TRBJ2-1,TRBV24-1,TRBD2,TGTGCCACCAGTGATTCGGGACTAGCGGGAGGGAGTGAGCAGTTCTTC,CATSDSGLAGGSEQFF
NA,TRBJ2-5,TRBV7-6,TRBD1,TGTGCCAGCAGTTTACGCCGGGACAGGGCAGAGACCCAGTACTTC,CASSLRRDRAETQYF
NA,TRBJ2-2,TRBV5-6,NA,TGTGCCAGCAGTCTCCTACCGGGGGCCCCGGGCACCGGGGAGCTGTTTTTT,CASSLLPGAPGTGELFF
NA,TRBJ1-1,TRBV18,NA,TGTGCCAGCTCACCAGGGAGAGGGGCTTTCTTT,CASSPGRGAFF
NA,TRBJ2-6,TRBV7-6,TRBD1,TGTGCCAGCGGGACAGGGGTTGCTCTGGGGGCCAACGTCCTGACTTTC,CASGTGVALGANVLTF
NA,TRBJ2-1,TRBV7-2,TRBD2,TGTGCCAGCAGCTCCTCCGGGACTAGTTATTTCTTC,CASSSSGTSYFF
NA,TRBJ1-2,TRBV4-3,NA,TGCGCCAGCAGCCAAGAATATACAGGGCCAAGCTATGGCTACACCTTC,CASSQEYTGPSYGYTF
NA,TRBJ1-1,TRBV6-2/TRBV6-3,TRBD1,TGTGCCAGCAGTTTAGGGGGCGCGTCTCACACTGAAGCTTTCTTT,CASSLGGASHTEAFF
NA,TRBJ1-2,TRBV6-2/TRBV6-3,NA,TGTGCCAGCAGTCCCCGGGACGGCACCAGTGACTACACCTTC,CASSPRDGTSDYTF
NA,TRBJ1-1,TRBV29-1,NA,TGCAGCGCCTCCGCACGTCACAGGGAAGCTTTCTTT,CSASARHREAFF
few,TRBJ2-1,TRBV7-9,TRBD2,TGTGCCAGCAGCTATATCGGACTAGCGGGACGGTTGGAGCAGTTCTTC,CASSYIGLAGRLEQFF
NA,TRBJ1-3,TRBV4-3,TRBD1,TGCGCCAGCAGCCAAGCCGGAGGGGGCGAGACTGGAAACACCATATATTTT,CASSQAGGGETGNTIYF
NA,TRBJ1-2,TRBV6-5,TRBD1,TGTGCCAGCAGTTACGGAATCGGGACAGGGATCTATGGCTACACCTTC,CASSYGIGTGIYGYTF
NA,TRBJ1-3,TRBV5-1,NA,TGCGCCAGCAGCTTGATCGGGAGCTCTGGAAACACCATATATTTT,CASSLIGSSGNTIYF
NA,TRBJ1-5,TRBV6-2/TRBV6-3,TRBD1,TGTGCCAGCAGTTACGACGGAGGGGGCAGCAATCAGCCCCAGCATTTT,CASSYDGGGSNQPQHF
once,TRBJ1-1,TRBV12-3/TRBV12-4,NA,TGTGCCAGCAGCTCCCAGGAGAACACTGAAGCTTTCTTT,CASSSQENTEAFF
NA,TRBJ1-1,TRBV6-1,TRBD1,TGTGCCAGCAGTGAGGGGACAGGGGGCCTGCGAGCTTTCTTT,CASSEGTGGLRAFF
NA,TRBJ2-5,TRBV4-1,NA,TGCGCCAGCAGCCAACCTCGGGGCAGGCAAGAGACCCAGTACTTC,CASSQPRGRQETQYF
NA,TRBJ1-1,TRBV29-1,TRBD1,TGCAGCGCAACGGCTCAGGGGGCCGCCACTGAAGCTTTCTTT,CSATAQGAATEAFF
NA,TRBJ1-5,TRBV27,NA,TGTGCCAGCAGTTTCAGAGGGGACGGCAATCAGCCCCAGCATTTT,CASSFRGDGNQPQHF
NA,TRBJ1-2,TRBV11-2,NA,TGTGCCAGCAGCTTAGATCTAGCTGAGGGATTTGGCTACACCTTC,CASSLDLAEGFGYTF
NA,TRBJ1-1,TRBV7-3,NA,TGTGCCAGCAGCTTAGGGGGGGCAGGCACTGAAGCTTTCTTT,CASSLGGAGTEAFF
NA,TRBJ1-1,TRBV19,TRBD1,TGTGCCAGTAGTACAGGACAGGCTGTGAACACTGAAGCTTTCTTT,CASSTGQAVNTEAFF
NA,TRBJ2-3,TRBV5-1,NA,TGCGCCAGCAGCTTGCTCGGGGGAGATACGCAGTATTTT,CASSLLGGDTQYF
NA,TRBJ1-1,TRBV19,NA,TGTGCCAGTAATAACAGGGCTGAGAACACTGAAGCTTTCTTT,CASNNRAENTEAFF
medium-sized,TRBJ1-2,TRBV6-5,TRBD1,TGTGCCAGCAGTTCTACCGGGACAGGGGGCAGGAGAGGCTACACCTTC,CASSSTGTGGRRGYTF
NA,TRBJ1-5,TRBV5-4,NA,TGTGCCAGCAGCTTGGAACGAGGGCAGCCCCAGCATTTT,CASSLERGQPQHF
NA,TRBJ1-1,TRBV6-5,TRBD1,TGTGCCAGCAGTTACTCGATAGGGACAGCCAACACTGAAGCTTTCTTT,CASSYSIGTANTEAFF
once,TRBJ2-6,TRBV11-3,NA,TGTGCCAGCAGCTTCCGACAAGGATCCCCTGGGGCCAACGTCCTGACTTTC,CASSFRQGSPGANVLTF
NA,TRBJ1-5,TRBV28,NA,TGTGCCAGCAGTTCCAATCGGGACGGGGGGTTGCAGCATTTT,CASSSNRDGGLQHF
NA,TRBJ2-2,TRBV9,TRBD2,TGTGCCAGCAGCCCAGCGGGGGGGAACACCGGGGAGCTGTTTTTT,CASSPAGGNTGELFF
few,TRBJ2-1,TRBV7-9,NA,TGTGCCAGCAGCTTAGTGAATGCCAATGAGCAGTTCTTC,CASSLVNANEQFF